Sequencing of this TCR beta chain was carried out in a study of response to subunit inactivated influenza vaccine. Study results and caveats: The authors proposed limited new T cell recruitment per seasonal influenza vaccination.

TCRdb passed the RT-PCR reads through MiXCR, listing each CDR3 protein once. The sample records under 550,000 distinct CDR3 sequences, 6.5% to 8% being singletons. Germline CDR1 is MNHNS and CDR2 is SASEGT. The CDR3 has 15 amino acids. J lost 0 bases, V lost 4 bases, and 3 bases had no gene match. This clonotype was seen at least ten times. Antigen specificity is unknown. The sequenced sample was PBMCs from blood, obtained less than 25 months after vaccination. The clonotype was recovered from a man aged 50-75 years who received an inactivated influenza vaccine. J is TRBJ2-4 and V is TRBV6-1; 7 bases match TRBD1. CDR3 DNA: TGTGCCAGCAGTGGGGACAGTCTAGCCAAAAACATTCAGTACTTC. This translates into CASSGDSLAKNIQYF.